This T cell receptor beta chain was found in a study of T cells after yellow fever vaccination. The study's findings and limits: Re-detected after boosting: most primary clones, 96% of CD4 and roughly 90% of CD8.

CDR3 size: 14 residues. V was trimmed by 3 bases and J by 2 bases, leaving 5 bases between them. Per the germline V gene, CDR1 is SGHTA and CDR2 is FQGNSA. This clonotype was picked up a small number of times. The antigen remains unidentified. TCRdb called the 5' RACE reads again in MiXCR, with one record for every CDR3 protein. This sample has approximately 260,000 distinct CDR3 sequences; 13% occur once, and the top ten carry roughly 0.5%. The sequencing here drew on CD4+ T cells sorted from PBMCs, taken 45 days after the yellow fever booster vaccination. This chain links TRBV7-2 with TRBJ2-6; tentative D call: TRBD1 (5 bases). This clonotype originated in a man aged 25-45 years who received the YFV17D yellow fever vaccine. CDR3 sequence reads: CASSFRAGANVLTF. In DNA form, the CDR3 reads TGTGCCAGCAGCTTCAGGGCTGGGGCCAACGTCCTGACTTTC.